This record concerns one T cell receptor (beta chain) sequence. This sample is part of a study of blood T cell repertoires in COVID-19. Whole-study context: Samples representing acute and convalescent COVID-19 were sourced from the United States, Italy and Spain.

CDR3 size: 14 residues. J was trimmed by 4 bases and V by 6 bases; bases with no gene match: 5. Germline CDR1 MDHEN, CDR2 SYDVKM. Everyone who took part was 18 to 89 years old, and they came from 24 US areas. Sequencing used immunoSEQ multiplex PCR; TCRdb keeps in-frame clones, though not all of them. Of around 240,000 clones listed, roughly 82% are singletons. This chain connects TRBV28 to TRBJ1-5, with TRBD1 identical over 8 bases. This sequence was found in a woman between 50 and 59 years old who had recovered from COVID-19. Sequencing input: PBMCs or T cells enriched from blood (not recorded which). CDR3 coding DNA: TGTGCCAGCAGCAGGGGGCGCGGGAATCAGCCCCAGCATTTT. Protein product: CASSRGRGNQPQHF. Filled out from reference TRBV28 and TRBJ1-5, the complete variable domain reads DVKVTQSSRYLVKRTGEKVFLECVQDMDHENMFWYRQDPGLGLRLIYFSYDVKMKEKGDIPEGYSVSREKKERFSLILESASTNQTSMYLCASSRGRGNQPQHFGDGTRLSIL.